The clone carrying this TCR beta chain occurred a few times. Investigators reverse transcribed all isolated RNA, so they sequenced expressed TCRB transcripts. The repertoire was sequenced with immunoSEQ multiplex PCR; TCRdb's copy has only in-frame clones and lacks some. Of some 270,000 clones in the sample, around an eighth were seen once. This sample is part of a study of beta chain features in type 1 diabetes. The sequenced material came from naive CD4+ T cells from blood. The TCR was taken from a woman aged 40 to 50 in good health.

This CDR3 reads CASSLADRVENIQYF. The DNA of the CDR3 is TGCGCCAGCAGCTTGGCCGACAGGGTCGAAAACATTCAGTACTTC. The chain is built from TRBV5-1 and TRBJ2-4, with 7 bases that match TRBD1. The V and J ends lost 0 bases and 5 bases, in that order; junction bases with no gene match: 5. The germline V gene encodes CDR1 SGHRS and CDR2 YFSETQ. CDR3 size: 15 residues.